These T cell receptor beta chains were read from a single sample in a study of blood T cell repertoires in COVID-19. Method: immunoSEQ multiplex PCR; TCRdb's copy keeps in-frame clones and lacks some. The sample yields 12,000 to 15,000 clones, over 70% seen once. The specimen was peripheral blood. Source of these receptors: a man aged 55-75 years with acute or convalescent COVID-19. The CDR3 runs from the conserved cysteine through the conserved F or W. Fields, in order: J gene, D gene, V gene, CDR3 length, clone size, CDR3 DNA, CDR3 protein. A D gene is named only where the DNA matches it firmly. Part of the rows lack a size; the others show once, few, many or a class for expanded clones.

J: TRBJ1-6
D: TRBD1
V: TRBV27
length: 16
size: .
DNA: TGTGCCAGCAGACCCACAGGGGGCAGCTATAATTCACCCCTCCACTTT
CDR3: CASRPTGGSYNSPLHF

J: TRBJ1-4
D: .
V: TRBV19
length: 15
size: .
DNA: TGTGCCAGTAGTATACTCCAGACTAGGTTTGAAAAACTGTTTTTT
CDR3: CASSILQTRFEKLFF

J: TRBJ1-4
D: .
V: TRBV14
length: 14
size: medium-sized
DNA: TGTGCCAGCAGCCAAGAAGTAGTTCCTGAAAAACTGTTTTTT
CDR3: CASSQEVVPEKLFF

J: TRBJ1-1
D: .
V: TRBV6-4
length: 14
size: .
DNA: TGTGCCAGCAGCGAAAACCCAGGGGTGACTGAAGCTTTCTTT
CDR3: CASSENPGVTEAFF

J: TRBJ1-5
D: TRBD1
V: TRBV10-3
length: 13
size: .
DNA: TGTGCCATCAGTGAGTCGACAGGGCAGCCCCAGCATTTT
CDR3: CAISESTGQPQHF

J: TRBJ1-4
D: .
V: TRBV27
length: 13
size: .
DNA: TGTGCCAGCAGTCTCCGGCGGAATGAAAAACTGTTTTTT
CDR3: CASSLRRNEKLFF

J: TRBJ2-2
D: .
V: TRBV9
length: 14
size: few
DNA: TGTGCCAGCAGCCTCAAAGCGGGTACCGGGGAGCTGTTTTTT
CDR3: CASSLKAGTGELFF

J: TRBJ2-2
D: .
V: TRBV5-4
length: 14
size: medium-sized
DNA: TGTGCCAGCAGCACCGGGGGTTACACCGGGGAGCTGTTTTTT
CDR3: CASSTGGYTGELFF

J: TRBJ2-2
D: TRBD1
V: TRBV4-3
length: 16
size: .
DNA: TGCGCCAGCAGCGCAGTCCGGGCAGGGGGCTCGGGGGAGCTGTTTTTT
CDR3: CASSAVRAGGSGELFF

J: TRBJ2-1
D: .
V: TRBV7-2
length: 14
size: .
DNA: TGTGCCAGCAGCTTAACTTCATCACGCAATGAGCAGTTCTTC
CDR3: CASSLTSSRNEQFF

J: TRBJ1-3
D: .
V: TRBV30
length: 16
size: .
DNA: TGTGCCTGGAGTGTCGGCAGGGCCAGACCTGGAAACACCATATATTTT
CDR3: CAWSVGRARPGNTIYF

J: TRBJ2-7
D: TRBD2
V: TRBV10-1
length: 14
size: .
DNA: TGCGCCAGCAGAGTAGCGGGAGGCCCCTACGAGCAGTACTTC
CDR3: CASRVAGGPYEQYF

J: TRBJ1-2
D: TRBD1
V: TRBV5-1
length: 15
size: few
DNA: TGCGCCAGCAGATATGGACAGGGGATCGACTATGGCTACACCTTC
CDR3: CASRYGQGIDYGYTF

J: TRBJ2-1
D: TRBD1
V: TRBV30
length: 15
size: few
DNA: TGTGCCTGGAGCGGCCGGGACAGGGCTTACAATGAGCAGTTCTTC
CDR3: CAWSGRDRAYNEQFF

J: TRBJ2-7
D: TRBD2
V: TRBV2
length: 15
size: .
DNA: TGTGCCAGCAGTGCGACTAGCGGGGGGCCATACGAGCAGTACTTC
CDR3: CASSATSGGPYEQYF

J: TRBJ1-5
D: .
V: TRBV19
length: 17
size: .
DNA: TGTGCCAGTAGCCCACCTCTGAGATGGGCCCTAAATCAGCCCCAGCATTTT
CDR3: CASSPPLRWALNQPQHF

J: TRBJ2-7
D: .
V: TRBV5-4
length: 18
size: .
DNA: TGTGCCAGCAGCCCGGCGGGGGCCCCCAGGGGCACTACCTACGAGCAGTACTTC
CDR3: CASSPAGAPRGTTYEQYF

J: TRBJ1-2
D: TRBD1
V: TRBV9
length: 15
size: .
DNA: TGTGCCAGCAGCGAGGGGGTTTGGACAGGGGTCGGCTACACCTTC
CDR3: CASSEGVWTGVGYTF

J: TRBJ1-1
D: .
V: TRBV7-9
length: 16
size: .
DNA: TGTGCCAGCAGCTTTCCAGGGCTTGGGGTCAACACTGAAGCTTTCTTT
CDR3: CASSFPGLGVNTEAFF

J: TRBJ2-5
D: .
V: TRBV5-1
length: 13
size: .
DNA: TGCGCCAGCAGCTTGGGCCCCGAGGAGACCCAGTACTTC
CDR3: CASSLGPEETQYF

J: TRBJ1-1
D: TRBD1
V: TRBV5-1
length: 15
size: .
DNA: TGCGCCAGCAGCCCCCTGACAGGGCAGAACACTGAAGCTTTCTTT
CDR3: CASSPLTGQNTEAFF

J: TRBJ2-7
D: .
V: TRBV18
length: 14
size: .
DNA: TGTGCCAGCTCACCCTGGACAGACTCCTACGAGCAGTACTTC
CDR3: CASSPWTDSYEQYF

J: TRBJ1-6
D: .
V: TRBV5-1
length: 17
size: once
DNA: TGCGCCAGCAGCTTGGGGGCCATGGAGGGGACGTATTCACCCCTCCACTTT
CDR3: CASSLGAMEGTYSPLHF

J: TRBJ2-5
D: TRBD2
V: TRBV30
length: 15
size: .
DNA: TGTGCCTGGAGCAGTCCGGGACTAGCCCAGGAGACCCAGTACTTC
CDR3: CAWSSPGLAQETQYF

J: TRBJ1-1
D: TRBD1
V: TRBV7-9
length: 13
size: .
DNA: TGTGCCAGCAGCTTAGGTCAGGGGGATCGGGCTTTCTTT
CDR3: CASSLGQGDRAFF

J: TRBJ2-5
D: TRBD1
V: TRBV9
length: 15
size: .
DNA: TGTGCCAGCAGCGTCGGACAGGGGGCGTTTGAGACCCAGTACTTC
CDR3: CASSVGQGAFETQYF